Listed here is a single T cell receptor (beta chain). At one boundary the junction diverges from the germline segment, which might be a read error. Sample time point: persistent/refractory GD, antithyroid drugs over 5 years with positive TRAb. Generation of the TCR library employed RNA extracted from PBMCs. The sample comes from a study of regulatory T cells in long-lasting Graves disease. In building TCR beta libraries, iRepertoire HTBI primers were used together with Arm-PCR of CDR3 regions. TCRdb analysed the multiplex PCR reads with MiXCR anew, one entry per CDR3 protein. The sample lists fewer than 550,000 distinct CDR3 sequences; roughly 21% were seen once. The CDR3 spans 14 residues. CDR1 is SGHAT, CDR2 FQDESV, per germline (reference sequence).

Material: peripheral blood mononuclear cells (PBMCs), obtained when the disease was refractory, from a patient treated with antithyroid drugs. The clonotype originates from a female donor with Graves disease. The chain combines TRBV11-1 with TRBJ2-5; 8 bases line up with TRBD2. The DNA for the CDR3 is TGTGCCAGCAGCTTAGCGAGCGGGGGAGAGACCCAGCACTTC. Its protein is CASSLASGGETQHF.